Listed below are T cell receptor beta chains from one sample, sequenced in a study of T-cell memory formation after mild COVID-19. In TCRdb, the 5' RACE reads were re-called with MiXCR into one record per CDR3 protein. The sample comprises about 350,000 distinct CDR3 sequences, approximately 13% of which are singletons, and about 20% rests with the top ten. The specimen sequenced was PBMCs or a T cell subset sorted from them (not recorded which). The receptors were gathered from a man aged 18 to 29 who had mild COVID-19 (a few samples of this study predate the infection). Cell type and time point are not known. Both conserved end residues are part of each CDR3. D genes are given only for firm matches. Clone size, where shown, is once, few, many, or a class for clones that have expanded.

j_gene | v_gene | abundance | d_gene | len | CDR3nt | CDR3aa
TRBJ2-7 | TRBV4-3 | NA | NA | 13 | TGCGCCAGCAGCCAAGCGGAGAACTACGAGCAGTACTTC | CASSQAENYEQYF
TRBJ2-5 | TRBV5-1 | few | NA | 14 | TGCGCCAGCAGCCGATACAGGGATCAAGAGACCCAGTACTTC | CASSRYRDQETQYF
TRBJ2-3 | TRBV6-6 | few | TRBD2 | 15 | TGTGCCAGCAGATATACTAGCGGGCTGACAGATACGCAGTATTTT | CASRYTSGLTDTQYF
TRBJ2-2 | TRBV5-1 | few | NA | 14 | TGCGCCAGCAGCTCTTGGACAGCGCCCGGGGAGCTGTTTTTT | CASSSWTAPGELFF
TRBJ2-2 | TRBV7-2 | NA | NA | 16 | TGTGCCAGCAGCGAAACCGGGCCCCGGGCCGCCGGGGAGCTGTTTTTT | CASSETGPRAAGELFF
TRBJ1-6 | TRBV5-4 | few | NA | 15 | TGTGCCAGCAGCTCCTTGACAGTCGCTAATTCACCCCTCCACTTT | CASSSLTVANSPLHF
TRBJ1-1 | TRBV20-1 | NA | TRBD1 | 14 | TGCAGTGCTAGAGGAGGACAGGGGGAGACTGAAGCTTTCTTT | CSARGGQGETEAFF
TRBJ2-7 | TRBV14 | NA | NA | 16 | TGTGCCAGCAGCCAAGATCTTGGGAACAGGGACTACGAGCAGTACTTC | CASSQDLGNRDYEQYF
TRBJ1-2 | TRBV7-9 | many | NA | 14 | TGTGCCAGCGATTTAGTCGGGGCCCCTTATGGCTACACCTTC | CASDLVGAPYGYTF
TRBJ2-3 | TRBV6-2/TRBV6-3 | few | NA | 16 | TGTGCCAGCAGTTACCGGCGACCCGGGGGCACAGATACGCAGTATTTT | CASSYRRPGGTDTQYF
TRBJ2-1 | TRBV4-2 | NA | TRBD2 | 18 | TGTGCCAGCAGCCAAGATGATATAGCGGGGGCCTGGTACAATGAGCAGTTCTTC | CASSQDDIAGAWYNEQFF